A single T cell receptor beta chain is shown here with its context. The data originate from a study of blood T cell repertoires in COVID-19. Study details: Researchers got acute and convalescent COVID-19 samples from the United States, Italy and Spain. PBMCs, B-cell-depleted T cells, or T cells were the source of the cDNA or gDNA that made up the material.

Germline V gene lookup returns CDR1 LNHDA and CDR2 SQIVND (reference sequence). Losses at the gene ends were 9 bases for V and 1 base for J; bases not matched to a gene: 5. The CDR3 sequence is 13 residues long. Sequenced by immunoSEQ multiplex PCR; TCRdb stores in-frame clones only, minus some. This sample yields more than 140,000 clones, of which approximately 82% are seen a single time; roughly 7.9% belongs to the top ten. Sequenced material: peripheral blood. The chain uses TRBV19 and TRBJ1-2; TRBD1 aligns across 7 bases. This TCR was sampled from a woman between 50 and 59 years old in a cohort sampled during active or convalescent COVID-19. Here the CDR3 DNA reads TGTGCCAGCAGACAGGGCAATAACTATGGCTACACCTTC. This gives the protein CASRQGNNYGYTF.